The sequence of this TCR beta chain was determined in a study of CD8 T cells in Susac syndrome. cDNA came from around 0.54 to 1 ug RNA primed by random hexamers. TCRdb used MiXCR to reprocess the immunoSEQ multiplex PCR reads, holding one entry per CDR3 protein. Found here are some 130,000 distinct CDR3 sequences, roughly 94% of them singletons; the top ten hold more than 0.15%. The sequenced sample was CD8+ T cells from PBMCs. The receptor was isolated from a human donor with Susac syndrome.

The CDR3 bases are TGCGCCAGCAGCCAAGATGTAGGGGAGGGACGCGAGCAGTACTTC. It translates to CASSQDVGEGREQYF. The genes are TRBV4-1 and TRBJ2-7; 7 nucleotides match TRBD2. This CDR3 comprises 15 residues. Unmatched junction bases numbered 8, after V lost 0 bases and J lost 6 bases. CDR1 is MGHRA and CDR2 is YSYEKL in the germline V gene.